Below are 30 T cell receptor beta chains sequenced from a single sample in a study of T cell repertoires in cytomegalovirus infection. Their recognized antigens are unknown. TCRdb re-called the reads through MiXCR, storing one row per CDR3 protein. The data show approximately 140,000 distinct CDR3 sequences, with 24% seen just once and about 37% held by the top ten. Sequencing was carried out using PBMCs, sequenced either directly or after in vitro stimulation (not recorded which). These receptors came from a human donor in good health (CMV status not recorded). Some clones in this sample may be carry-over from other donors' samples.

This CDR3 is CASSDHGAGGYQPQHF. DNA for the CDR3: TGTGCCAGTAGTGACCATGGGGCAGGGGGCTATCAGCCCCAGCATTTT. The chain employs TRBV19 and TRBJ1-5, with 8 bases lining up with TRBD1. V dropped 5 bases and J dropped 5; count of bases not matched to a gene: 11. The CDR3 is made up of 16 amino acids. Per the germline V gene, CDR1 is LNHDA and CDR2 is SQIVND (reference sequence).

About this clonotype itself: Being one base from a much bigger clone, this may be a read error. This chain links TRBV5-1 with TRBJ2-5; 11 bases align to TRBD1. The length of the CDR3 is 13 residues. Germline values: CDR1 SGHRS, CDR2 YFSETQ. The CDR3 here is CASGDRGGETEYF. CDR3 nucleotide sequence: TGCGCCAGCGGGGACAGGGGGGGAGAGACCGAGTACTTC.

The V call is TRBV6-5, the J call TRBJ1-1; TRBD1 is a possible D gene (6 bases). V was trimmed by 3 bases and J by 0 bases, leaving 17 bases between them. The CDR3 is 17 residues long. Germline lookup yields CDR1 MNHEY and CDR2 SVGAGI. The CDR3 coding sequence is TGTGCCAGCAGTTATTCGCAGGGGATCTTAATGAACACTGAAGCTTTCTTT. Translation gives CASSYSQGILMNTEAFF.

This clonotype was counted many times. The V gene is TRBV7-8, the J gene TRBJ2-2; no reliable D call. Trimming left V 3 bases short and J 6 bases short, with 5 bases between. Germline values: CDR1 SGHVS, CDR2 FQNEAQ. The CDR3 covers 12 residues. In DNA, the CDR3 is TGTGCCAGCAGCTTTGCCTCCGGGGAGCTGTTTTTT. It yields the protein CASSFASGELFF.

The J gene is TRBJ2-7, the V gene TRBV7-9, with unresolved D. CDR1 SEHNR and CDR2 FQNEAQ come from the germline V gene (reference sequence). Deletions cut 3 bases from V and 3 bases from J, with 18 bases between. The CDR3 loop spans 16 amino acids. The CDR3 sequence is CASSFATHGKIYEQYV. CDR3 sequence (DNA): TGTGCCAGCAGCTTCGCCACTCACGGCAAGATCTACGAGCAGTACGTC.

The V gene is TRBV7-2, the J gene TRBJ2-5, with TRBD1 matching over 11 bases. Trimming at V came to 1 base and at J to 5 bases, leaving 3 bases not matched to a gene. Germline CDR1 and CDR2: SGHTA and FQGNSA. The CDR3 has 15 residues. CDR3 sequence: CASSLGGQGAETQYF. CDR3 in DNA: TGTGCCAGCAGCTTAGGTGGACAGGGGGCGGAGACCCAGTACTTC. Full variable domain (missing parts from reference TRBV7-2 and TRBJ2-5): GAGVSQSPSNKVTEKGKDVELRCDPISGHTALYWYRQSLGQGLEFLIYFQGNSAPDKSGLPSDRFSAERTGGSVSTLTIQRTQQEDSAVYLCASSLGGQGAETQYFGPGTRLLVL.

The chain combines TRBV6-6 with TRBJ2-7, with a tentative D call TRBD1 (6 bases). Germline CDR1 is MNHNY and CDR2 is SVGAGI (reference sequence). This CDR3 spans 17 amino acids. Trimming cost V 4 bases and J 3 bases, with 22 bases left between them. CDR3 in amino acids: CASSSLMSGQIFYEQYF. Here the CDR3 DNA reads TGTGCCAGCAGTTCCCTAATGTCGGGACAAATCTTCTACGAGCAGTACTTC.

This clonotype was detected a few times. The chain recombines TRBV5-4 with TRBJ1-1; tentative D call: TRBD1 (5 bases). CDR1 SGHNT and CDR2 YYREEE come from the germline V gene (reference sequence). Trimming cost V 3 bases and J 6 bases, with 9 bases left between them. The CDR3 totals 12 residues. In DNA form, the CDR3 reads TGTGCCAGCAGCTCCGGGGGGGCTGAAGCTTTCTTT. Encoded protein: CASSSGGAEAFF.

The chain links TRBV30 to TRBJ2-7; D might be TRBD1 (5 bases). Per the germline V gene, CDR1 is GTSNPN and CDR2 is SVGIG (reference sequence). The CDR3 loop spans 12 amino acids. Trimming removed 2 bases at V and 0 bases at J, with 5 bases between. The CDR3, as DNA: TGTGCCTGGAGTAGGGGCTCCTACGAGCAGTACTTC. Translation: CAWSRGSYEQYF.

This clonotype was counted ten times or more. The rearrangement joins TRBV7-6 to TRBJ2-3; 12 bases match TRBD2. Germline assignment: CDR1 SGHVS and CDR2 FNYEAQ. This CDR3 is 17 amino acids long. V lost 5 bases, J lost 0 bases, and 6 bases stayed unmatched. The CDR3 DNA is TGTGCCAGCAGCCAGGGACTAGCGGGCACTAGCACAGATACGCAGTATTTT. Amino acids: CASSQGLAGTSTDTQYF.

This clonotype was counted many times. The chain joins TRBV12-3 or TRBV12-4 to TRBJ2-1; 7 positions match TRBD2. V lost 6 bases, J lost 10 bases, and 9 bases stayed unmatched. The CDR3 is 13 residues long. CDR3 sequence (DNA): TGTGCCAGCAGCCACGGGACTATAAAAGAGCAGTTCTTC. This translates into CASSHGTIKEQFF.

CDR3 bases: TGTGCCAGCAGTCCCCAGTCAAATGGTAACACCGGGGAGCTGTTTTTT. Translation: CASSPQSNGNTGELFF. This chain joins TRBV27 and TRBJ2-2, with unresolved D. Germline-derived CDR1 and CDR2 are MNHEY and SMNVEV (reference sequence). V lost 5 bases, J lost 2 bases, and 15 bases lay in between. The CDR3 has 16 amino acids.

The V and J genes are TRBV7-8 and TRBJ2-5, with D maybe TRBD2 (6 bases). Per the germline V gene, CDR1 is SGHVS and CDR2 is FQNEAQ. CDR3 length: 12 amino acids. The V and J ends lost 5 bases and 10 bases respectively, with 14 bases between them. CDR3 in amino acids: CASSRDRGNQYF. CDR3 in DNA: TGTGCCAGCAGCCGGGACCGGGGGAACCAGTACTTC.

This clonotype was recorded many times. The V call is TRBV7-3, the J call TRBJ2-3; 9 nucleotides agree with TRBD2. This CDR3 spans 16 amino acids. In germline, CDR1 is SGHTA, CDR2 FQGTGA. Unmatched junction bases numbered 8, after V lost 1 base and J lost 6 bases. In DNA, the CDR3 is TGTGCCAGCAGCTTAAATCCTAGCGGGGTGGTGGATACGCAGTATTTT. It specifies CASSLNPSGVVDTQYF. The whole variable domain, filled in from reference TRBV7-3 and TRBJ2-3, reads GAGVSQTPSNKVTEKGKYVELRCDPISGHTALYWYRQSLGQGPEFLIYFQGTGAADDSGLPNDRFFAVRPEGSVSTLKIQRTERGDSAVYLCASSLNPSGVVDTQYFGPGTRLTVL.

Comments on this clonotype: The junction departs from the called germline gene at one end, perhaps through a read error. The rearrangement uses TRBV5-3 and TRBJ1-2; D ambiguous. TRBV5-3 is designated an ORF whose function remains uncertain. CDR3 length: 18 amino acids. The CDR3 sequence: CASSLDFKAGAFSYGYTF. In DNA, the CDR3 is TGTGCCAGCAGCTTGGATTTTAAGGCAGGCGCTTTCTCCTATGGCTACACCTTC.

J is TRBJ1-2 and V is TRBV28; D is unclear. CDR1 MDHEN and CDR2 SYDVKM come from the germline V gene. Trimming removed 5 bases from V and 7 bases from J, with 14 bases in between. There are 13 residues in the CDR3. CDR3 sequence: CASSTSLGGGYTF. The CDR3 region has the DNA TGTGCCAGCAGTACCTCCTTGGGCGGTGGCTACACCTTC.

The chain recombines TRBV5-4 with TRBJ2-3; TRBD2 matches 12 bases. This CDR3 contains 18 residues. Germline CDR1 reads SGHNT; CDR2 reads YYREEE (reference sequence). V lost 0 bases to trimming and J lost 3 bases; unmatched junction nucleotides: 8. The CDR3 region is CASSLGPKTSGSTDTQYF. DNA of the CDR3: TGTGCCAGCAGCTTGGGGCCTAAGACTAGCGGGAGTACAGATACGCAGTATTTT.

This clonotype has a handful of counts. The rearrangement links TRBV7-9 to TRBJ2-6, with D possibly TRBD2 on 6 matching bases. CDR1 SEHNR and CDR2 FQNEAQ come from the germline V gene (reference sequence). The germline V and J ends were trimmed by 2 bases and 0 bases, with 11 bases remaining between them. The CDR3 has 17 amino acids. CDR3 residues: CASSLLGLSSGANVLTF. CDR3 coding DNA: TGTGCCAGCAGCTTATTGGGACTTTCCTCTGGGGCCAACGTCCTGACTTTC.

This chain joins TRBV19 and TRBJ2-1; D ambiguous. V was cut by 6 bases and J by 1 base, with 10 bases left in between. This CDR3 comprises 14 residues. CDR1 is LNHDA and CDR2 is SQIVND in the germline V gene (reference sequence). Here the CDR3 reads CASRRTESYNEQFF. CDR3 bases: TGTGCCAGTAGAAGAACAGAGTCCTACAATGAGCAGTTCTTC.

The chain joins TRBV19 to TRBJ2-1, with D maybe TRBD2 (5 bases). CDR1 LNHDA and CDR2 SQIVND come from the germline V gene (reference sequence). CDR3 length equals 15 residues. Trimming took off 3 bases at V and 0 bases at J, with 9 bases between the two ends. The CDR3 DNA sequence: TGTGCCAGTAGTATGCCTGGGAGCTCCTACAATGAGCAGTTCTTC. As protein: CASSMPGSSYNEQFF. Looking up the rest from reference TRBV19 and TRBJ2-1 gives the full variable domain: DGGITQSPKYLFRKEGQNVTLSCEQNLNHDAMYWYRQDPGQGLRLIYYSQIVNDFQKGDIAEGYSVSREKKESFPLTVTSAQKNPTAFYLCASSMPGSSYNEQFFGPGTRLTVL.

In this sample, this clonotype turned up many times. The rearrangement links TRBV7-8 to TRBJ1-2; 9 nucleotides agree with TRBD1. The junction had 9 bases not matched to a gene; V was cut back by 4 bases and J by 6 bases. The CDR3 has 15 residues. The germline gives CDR1 SGHVS, CDR2 FQNEAQ. In nucleotides, the CDR3 is TGTGCCAGCAGCTCCTACACAGGGGGCGAAAATGGCTACACCTTC. The encoded protein is CASSSYTGGENGYTF.

This chain links TRBV7-9 with TRBJ2-3; no firm D call. Germline CDR1 reads SEHNR; CDR2 reads FQNEAQ (reference sequence). With 5 bases removed from V and 2 bases from J, the gap between germline ends came to 23 bases. The CDR3 has 18 amino acids. CDR3 amino acids: CASSPAPGLPDPTDTQYF. For the CDR3, the DNA is TGTGCCAGCAGCCCAGCCCCGGGCCTACCCGACCCCACAGATACGCAGTATTTT.

The table lists this clonotype with many counts. The V call is TRBV7-9, the J call TRBJ2-5; TRBD1 or TRBD2 may be the D gene (6 bases each). The CDR3 is 14 amino acids. Per the germline V gene, CDR1 is SEHNR and CDR2 is FQNEAQ (reference sequence). The V end lost 7 bases, the J end lost 5 bases, and 17 bases lay between the germline ends. Here the CDR3 reads CASTTGRSKETQYF. The CDR3 DNA is TGTGCCAGCACAACAGGGAGGTCGAAGGAGACCCAGTACTTC.

This clonotype was seen more than once but under ten times. V is TRBV3-1 and J is TRBJ2-1, with D perhaps matching TRBD1 (6 bases). The CDR3 runs 14 residues. Germline V lookup: CDR1 LGHDT, CDR2 YNNKEL (reference sequence). V shed 4 bases and J shed 6 bases, with 13 bases lying between them. CDR3 sequence reads: CASSLIGQTNEQFF. CDR3 nucleotide sequence: TGTGCCAGCAGCCTCATAGGACAGACCAATGAGCAGTTCTTC.

This clonotype was counted many times. The gene calls are TRBV7-8 and TRBJ2-7; 7 bases match TRBD2. Germline CDR1 and CDR2: SGHVS and FQNEAQ. Trimming removed 4 bases from V and 6 bases from J; junction bases left unmatched: 9. The CDR3 spans 14 residues. The CDR3 region is CASSSDSGFAEQYV. CDR3 in DNA: TGTGCCAGCAGCTCGGATAGCGGGTTCGCCGAGCAGTACGTC.

This clonotype turned up a few times. This rearrangement joins TRBV5-1 to TRBJ2-5; the match to TRBD1 covers 9 bases. V shed 0 bases, J shed 4 bases, and the junction held 4 bases outside the gene matches. The CDR3 consists of 15 residues. Germline V gives CDR1 SGHRS, CDR2 YFSETQ. The CDR3 DNA reads TGCGCCAGCAGCTTGGCGGGGACAGGGATAGAGACCCAGTACTTC. Encoded protein: CASSLAGTGIETQYF.

This clonotype was observed a few times. The rearrangement joins TRBV7-9 to TRBJ2-7, with 11 bases lining up with TRBD1. The CDR3 has 15 residues. From germline, CDR1 is SEHNR and CDR2 FQNEAQ (reference sequence). The ends lost 6 bases at V and 5 bases at J; junction bases unmatched: 9. In DNA, the CDR3 is TGTGCCAGCAGTCCAGGACAGGGGGCTTTCGACGAGCAGTACGTC. This sequence encodes CASSPGQGAFDEQYV.

The genes are TRBV28 and TRBJ2-2; unclear D gene. V was pared by 5 bases and J by 0 bases, with 16 bases between. CDR1 and CDR2 (germline): MDHEN, SYDVKM. The CDR3 is 17 residues long. The CDR3 here is CASSRRWLPANTGELFF. The CDR3 DNA follows: TGTGCCAGCAGTCGCCGGTGGTTACCTGCGAACACCGGGGAGCTGTTTTTT.

The chain joins TRBV28 to TRBJ2-2; maybe TRBD2 (6 bases). From germline, CDR1 is MDHEN and CDR2 SYDVKM. The CDR3 spans 14 residues. The V end lost 5 bases, the J end lost 4 bases, and 11 bases lay between the germline ends. The CDR3 loop is CASSMGGPTGELFF. The DNA for the CDR3 is TGTGCCAGCAGTATGGGGGGTCCCACCGGGGAGCTGTTTTTT.

CDR3 loop: CASSDFSGGSYGYEQYF. In DNA, the CDR3 is TGTGCCAGCAGTGATTTTTCGGGGGGATCCTACGGATACGAGCAGTACTTC. This chain joins TRBV6-1 and TRBJ2-7, with 7 bases aligning to TRBD2. This CDR3 comprises 17 residues. Germline V gives CDR1 MNHNS, CDR2 SASEGT. With V trimmed by 3 bases and J by 4 bases, 15 bases remained unmatched.